This paragraph covers one TCR beta chain sequence. These data belong to a study of blood T cell repertoires in COVID-19. Study summary: Spain, Italy and the United States supplied samples that represented acute and convalescent COVID-19. PBMCs, B-cell-depleted T cells, or T cells provided the cDNA or gDNA that made up the material.

In the original processing: Cell counts per sample came from amplifying reference gene primers. Method: immunoSEQ multiplex PCR; TCRdb's copy keeps in-frame clones and lacks some. The V and J calls and the clone size are those of that table, but D and trimming were determined from the DNA. Here the sample spans a few hundred thousand clones, roughly 80% being singletons. The CDR3 runs to 13 residues. V shed 5 bases and J shed 4 bases, with 9 bases lying between them. CDR1 is MDHEN, CDR2 SYDVKM, per germline. V usage is TRBV28 and J usage is TRBJ1-3; no clear D. Input material: peripheral blood. The receptor was isolated from a woman under 30 with acute or convalescent COVID-19. The CDR3 region is CASSLDAGNTIYF. The CDR3 coding sequence is TGTGCCAGCAGTCTAGACGCCGGAAACACCATATATTTT.